Presented here are 29 T cell receptor beta chains from one specimen sequenced in a study of cytomegalovirus exposure and HLA in healthy donors (dated by TCRdb to about 2017). The library came from the immunoSEQ multiplex PCR assay. For the multiplex PCR, a mixture combining 60 forward primers for TCR Vbeta segments and 13 reverse primers for TCR Jbeta segments was used. TCRdb took over this immuneACCESS table, retaining in-frame rearrangements with V and J assigned. Such tables are incomplete; in checked studies, under half of the missing clones stem from an unresolved V gene, and the remainder is unexplained. The sample records 95,000 to 150,000 clones, around 66% of which are singletons. The ten biggest clones cover 1.5% of the sample. The material sequenced was PBMCs. The receptors originated from a man between 18 and 29 years old in good health and CMV-seronegative.

CDR3 nucleotides: TGCAGCGTCGCGGGGGGGAGAGGCGAGCAGTACTTC. It encodes CSVAGGRGEQYF. The rearrangement joins TRBV29-1 to TRBJ2-7, with 9 bases lining up with TRBD2. V lost 6 bases and J lost 6; bases outside the gene matches: 6. Germline loops: CDR1 SQVTM, CDR2 ANQGSEA. This CDR3 comprises 12 residues.

V usage is TRBV6-5 and J usage is TRBJ2-1; D may be TRBD2 (5 bases). Trimming removed 1 base at V and 7 bases at J, with 8 bases between. Germline V gives CDR1 MNHEY, CDR2 SVGAGI. The CDR3 has 13 amino acids. The CDR3 coding sequence is TGTGCCAGCAGTTACTACCCGGGGAATGAGCAGTTCTTC. Amino acids: CASSYYPGNEQFF.

The chain links TRBV28 to TRBJ2-1; TRBD2 aligns across 7 bases. This CDR3 comprises 15 residues. CDR1 is MDHEN and CDR2 is SYDVKM in the germline V gene. Trimming removed 2 bases from V and 3 bases from J; junction bases left unmatched: 4. This CDR3 is CASSLAAGNYNEQFF. As DNA, the CDR3 is TGTGCCAGCAGTTTAGCAGCGGGGAACTACAATGAGCAGTTCTTC.

The chain has TRBV6-1 and TRBJ1-5; TRBD1 aligns across 8 bases. Germline CDR1 reads MNHNS; CDR2 reads SASEGT. The CDR3 sequence is 13 residues long. V trimming: 6 bases; J trimming: 5 bases; junction bases outside the gene matches: 3. The CDR3 region is CASRGQVDQPQHF. DNA for the CDR3: TGTGCCAGCAGGGGACAGGTTGATCAGCCCCAGCATTTT.

This chain links TRBV5-4 with TRBJ1-2, with 10 bases fitting TRBD1. V trimming: 4 bases; J trimming: 3 bases; junction bases outside the gene matches: 15. The germline CDR1 and CDR2 sequences are SGHNT and YYREEE (reference sequence). The CDR3 consists of 18 residues. The CDR3 protein is CASSATDRGRRGDYGYTF. Here the CDR3 DNA reads TGTGCCAGCAGCGCAACAGACAGGGGGCGCAGGGGTGACTATGGCTACACCTTC.

The chain links TRBV29-1 to TRBJ2-2; D is possibly TRBD1 (6 bases). Deletions cut 7 bases from V and 0 bases from J, with 15 bases between. Looked up from germline, CDR1 is SQVTM and CDR2 is ANQGSEA. The CDR3 is 15 amino acids. The CDR3 coding sequence is TGCAGCGCCCCCTTGGGGGCGGCGAACACCGGGGAGCTGTTTTTT. Amino acid sequence: CSAPLGAANTGELFF.

This clone is a singleton in its sample. The V gene is TRBV5-4, the J gene TRBJ2-7, with a tentative D call TRBD2 (5 bases). CDR3 length: 14 amino acids. The ends were cut back, 0 bases at V and 6 bases at J, with 13 bases in the middle. Germline values: CDR1 SGHNT, CDR2 YYREEE (reference sequence). CDR3 DNA: TGTGCCAGCAGCTTGGAACTAGAGAGAGGCGAGCAGTACTTC. This sequence encodes CASSLELERGEQYF.

This clone was recorded a few times. V usage is TRBV6-1 and J usage is TRBJ2-1, with D possibly TRBD2 on 5 matching bases. The CDR3 has 13 amino acids. The V gene's germline CDR1 is MNHNS and CDR2 SASEGT. Trimming removed 1 base from V and 8 bases from J, with 9 bases in between. DNA for the CDR3: TGTGCCAGCAGTGAAGTATACGGGGATGAGCAGTTCTTC. This translates into CASSEVYGDEQFF.

This clone was picked up a small number of times. The V and J genes are TRBV5-1 and TRBJ1-3, with D possibly matching TRBD1 (5 bases). V shed 3 bases and J shed 4 bases, with 11 bases lying between them. The CDR3 runs to 14 residues. Germline V gene lookup returns CDR1 SGHRS and CDR2 YFSETQ. The CDR3 protein is CASSSPGGGNTIYF. CDR3 nucleotides: TGCGCCAGCAGCTCCCCCGGGGGGGGAAACACCATATATTTT.

This clone was found a few times. This chain connects TRBV6-1 to TRBJ1-3; tentatively, D is TRBD1 (5 bases). V was cut by 6 bases and J by 3 bases, with 15 bases left in between. This CDR3 is 15 amino acids long. Germline loops: CDR1 MNHNS, CDR2 SASEGT. CDR3 nucleotide sequence: TGTGCCAGCAGGACACCGGGGGGGAATGGAAACACCATATATTTT. This codes for CASRTPGGNGNTIYF.

CDR3 in amino acids: CAWRQGNINEQYF. The CDR3 DNA follows: TGTGCCTGGAGACAGGGAAATATCAACGAGCAGTACTTC. This chain links TRBV30 with TRBJ2-7; D may be TRBD1 (6 bases). The CDR3 is 13 amino acids. The V and J ends lost 3 bases and 5 bases respectively, with 14 bases between them. The germline gives CDR1 GTSNPN, CDR2 SVGIG (reference sequence). The full variable domain, completed using reference TRBV30 and TRBJ2-7, is SQTIHQWPATLVQPVGSPLSLECTVEGTSNPNLYWYRQAAGRGLQLLFYSVGIGQISSEVPQNLSASRPQDRQFILSSKKLLLSDSGFYLCAWRQGNINEQYFGPGTRLTVT.

This chain joins TRBV27 and TRBJ2-5; D ambiguous. The V and J ends lost 10 bases and 4 bases respectively, with 19 bases between them. The CDR3 has 14 residues. The germline CDR1 and CDR2 sequences are MNHEY and SMNVEV (reference sequence). CDR3 bases: TGTGCCACCTCCCGAACAGTGCTCGGAGAGACCCAGTACTTC. Translation: CATSRTVLGETQYF.

The chain employs TRBV30 and TRBJ2-2; D is perhaps TRBD2 (5 bases). The germline V and J ends were trimmed by 3 bases and 0 bases, with 11 bases remaining between them. The CDR3 has 15 residues. In germline, CDR1 is GTSNPN, CDR2 SVGIG (reference sequence). In nucleotides, the CDR3 is TGTGCCTGGAGCCGGGGTGTCGCGAACACCGGGGAGCTGTTTTTT. This sequence encodes CAWSRGVANTGELFF.

This clone showed up just a few times. This chain joins TRBV6-5 and TRBJ2-7, with D maybe TRBD2 (5 bases). The CDR3 length is 13 residues. Germline loops: CDR1 MNHEY, CDR2 SVGAGI. The V end lost 3 bases, the J end lost 1 base, and 7 bases lay between the germline ends. CDR3 residues: CASSYTGSYEQYF. The CDR3 DNA is TGTGCCAGCAGTTATACGGGATCCTACGAGCAGTACTTC.

The J gene is TRBJ1-4, the V gene TRBV28; D remains unclear. Germline assignment: CDR1 MDHEN and CDR2 SYDVKM. Trimming left V 5 bases short and J 12 bases short, with 13 bases between. This CDR3 region has 12 residues. CDR3 amino acids: CASSPPGVELFF. The DNA for the CDR3 is TGTGCCAGCAGTCCCCCCGGGGTGGAACTGTTTTTT.

V gene TRBV11-2 combines with J gene TRBJ2-1, with D maybe TRBD1 (6 bases). Trimming stripped 4 bases from V and 7 bases from J, with 14 bases between. This CDR3 has 14 amino acids. The germline CDR1 and CDR2 sequences are SGHAT and FQNNGV. The CDR3 loop reads CASSSGTFDNEQFF. CDR3 DNA: TGTGCCAGCAGCTCCGGGACATTTGATAATGAGCAGTTCTTC.

V gene TRBV5-5 combines with J gene TRBJ2-1, with TRBD2 matching 12 bases. Germline V gives CDR1 SGHKS, CDR2 YYEKEE (reference sequence). This CDR3 has 16 amino acids. V lost 5 bases and J lost 3; bases outside the gene matches: 6. The chain's CDR3 is CASRKTSGSFYNEQFF. CDR3 DNA: TGTGCCAGCAGAAAGACTAGCGGGAGTTTCTACAATGAGCAGTTCTTC.

This clone is a singleton in its sample. This sequence joins TRBV10-2 and TRBJ1-2; D is possibly TRBD1 (6 bases). This CDR3 is 13 amino acids long. Germline V lookup: CDR1 WSHSY, CDR2 SAAADI. V lost 5 bases and J lost 4, with 11 bases in between. CDR3 sequence: CASSTDRIYGYTF. In DNA, the CDR3 is TGCGCCAGCAGTACCGACAGGATCTATGGCTACACCTTC.

This clone occurred once. The chain employs TRBV29-1 and TRBJ2-2, with D possibly TRBD1 on 5 matching bases. V lost 7 bases to trimming and J lost 6 bases, with 9 bases between them. Germline V gene data show CDR1 as SQVTM and CDR2 as ANQGSEA. The CDR3 runs to 11 residues. Written as DNA, the CDR3 is TGCAGCGGCTTCAGGGCCGGGGAGCTGTTTTTT. Protein sequence: CSGFRAGELFF.

In its sample, this clone was seen a few times. The chain has TRBV10-2 and TRBJ2-7; D remains ambiguous. V lost 2 bases and J 5 bases, leaving 13 bases between the germline ends. Germline loops: CDR1 WSHSY, CDR2 SAAADI. This CDR3 contains 14 residues. The CDR3 loop reads CASSEDTEYDEQYF. The CDR3 DNA sequence: TGCGCCAGCAGTGAGGACACGGAATACGACGAGCAGTACTTC.

The rearrangement uses TRBV10-3 and TRBJ2-5; a possible D gene is TRBD2 (5 bases). Trimming cost V 10 bases and J 2 bases, with 8 bases left between them. Germline CDR1 is ENHRY and CDR2 is SYGVKD. This CDR3 contains 11 residues. The CDR3 DNA reads TGTGCCAGTAGCGTTCAAGAGACCCAGTACTTC. This sequence encodes CASSVQETQYF.

This clone turned up a few times. The chain employs TRBV18 and TRBJ1-1; D unclear. V was clipped by 2 bases and J by 3 bases, with 4 bases between them. This CDR3 is 12 amino acids long. Germline CDR1 reads KGHSH; CDR2 reads LQKENI. CDR3 region: CASSPSYTEAFF. The CDR3 bases are TGTGCCAGCTCACCATCGTACACTGAAGCTTTCTTT.

The chain employs TRBV11-3 and TRBJ2-7; D may be TRBD1 (6 bases). CDR3 length: 14 residues. Trimming removed 7 bases at V and 2 bases at J, with 15 bases between. Germline CDR1 is SGHNT and CDR2 is YENEEA. The CDR3 sequence: CASTHQGPAYEQYF. CDR3 nucleotide sequence: TGTGCCAGCACACACCAGGGGCCTGCCTACGAGCAGTACTTC.

About this clone: A junction end diverges from the germline sequence, so it may reflect a read error. The J gene is TRBJ2-7, the V gene TRBV6-4; TRBD1 aligns across 9 bases. The CDR3 loop spans 14 amino acids. Per the germline V gene, CDR1 is MRHNA and CDR2 is SNTAGT. For the CDR3, the DNA is TGTGCCGCGCCCCGGGACAGGGACACCTACGGGCAGTACTTC. As protein: CAAPRDRDTYGQYF.

This clone was recorded a few times. This sequence joins TRBV4-1 and TRBJ2-5; 14 bases are a match to TRBD2. CDR1 and CDR2 from the germline V gene are MGHRA and YSYEKL. The CDR3 sequence is 17 residues long. V trimming: 1 base; J trimming: 1 base; junction bases outside the gene matches: 2. The CDR3 spells CASSQGGLAGAQETQYF. CDR3 nucleotides: TGCGCCAGCAGCCAAGGGGGACTAGCGGGGGCCCAAGAGACCCAGTACTTC.

The sample holds one count of this clone. This chain connects TRBV10-2 to TRBJ1-1; D uncertain. CDR3 size: 13 residues. The ends were cut back, 2 bases at V and 0 bases at J, with 4 bases in the middle. Per the germline V gene, CDR1 is WSHSY and CDR2 is SAAADI. CDR3 sequence: CASSELLNTEAFF. The CDR3 DNA follows: TGCGCCAGCAGTGAGCTACTGAACACTGAAGCTTTCTTT.

The V and J genes are TRBV19 and TRBJ1-5, with D possibly being TRBD1 (5 bases). The CDR3 is made up of 14 amino acids. V lost 3 bases and J 5 bases, leaving 11 bases between the germline ends. Germline CDR1 and CDR2: LNHDA and SQIVND (reference sequence). The DNA for the CDR3 is TGTGCCAGTAGTATCAGGGTCCCCCATCAGCCCCAGCATTTT. This translates into CASSIRVPHQPQHF.

The genes are TRBV5-1 and TRBJ2-2, with 8 bases fitting TRBD1. Germline trimming cut 0 bases from V and 6 bases from J; bases unmatched to any gene: 1. CDR1 and CDR2 (germline): SGHRS, YFSETQ. This CDR3 is built from 14 residues. The CDR3 nucleotides are TGCGCCAGCAGCTTGGGACAGGGGTCCGGGGAGCTGTTTTTT. Translating gives CASSLGQGSGELFF. Variable domain in full (rest from reference TRBV5-1 and TRBJ2-2): KAGVTQTPRYLIKTRGQQVTLSCSPISGHRSVSWYQQTPGQGLQFLFEYFSETQRNKGNFPGRFSGRQFSNSRSEMNVSTLELGDSALYLCASSLGQGSGELFFGEGSRLTVL.

CDR3 in DNA: TGTGCCAGCAGCTGGCGATGGGGGACAGGGGCCCACGAGCAGTACTTC. Its protein product is CASSWRWGTGAHEQYF. The chain employs TRBV5-4 and TRBJ2-5; 10 bases agree with TRBD1. The last part of the DNA fits TRBJ2-7 better; the J call may be wrong. CDR1 is SGHNT, CDR2 YYREEE, per germline (reference sequence). This CDR3 spans 16 amino acids.